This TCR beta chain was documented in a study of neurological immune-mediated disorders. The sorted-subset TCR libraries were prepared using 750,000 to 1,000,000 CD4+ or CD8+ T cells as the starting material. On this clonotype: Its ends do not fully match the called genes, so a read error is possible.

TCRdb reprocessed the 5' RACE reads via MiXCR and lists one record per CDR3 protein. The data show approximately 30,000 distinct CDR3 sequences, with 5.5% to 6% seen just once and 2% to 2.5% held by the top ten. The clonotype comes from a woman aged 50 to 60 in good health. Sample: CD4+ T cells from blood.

The CDR3 loop is CASREGTSGITDTQYF. CDR3 nucleotides: TGTGCCAGCAGGGAAGGGACTAGCGGGATCACAGATACGCAGTATTTT. The chain recombines TRBV2 with TRBJ2-3; TRBD2 matches at 13 bases. The CDR3 is 16 residues long. Germline assignment: CDR1 SNHLY and CDR2 FYNNEI.